The rows below give T cell receptor beta chains drawn from one sample of a study of Ad26.COV2.S vaccination and SARS-CoV-2 variants. Clones were read by immunoSEQ multiplex PCR, and TCRdb kept only the in-frame ones, dropping some. This table has 440,000 or so clones, about 92% appearing once. The material was peripheral blood, obtained in a trial of Ad26.COV2.S vaccine versus placebo. These receptors were collected from a person aged 18-65 years who received the Ad26.COV2.S COVID-19 vaccine or a placebo. Both conserved end residues are part of each CDR3. The D gene is left open where the match is weak. Where a row states a size, it is once, few, many or the class of an expanded clone; other rows omit it.

clone_size: few
d_call: .
j_call: TRBJ2-1
v_call: TRBV7-9
cdr3_nt: TGTGCCAGCAGCCCTTCGGCGGGTGGCCCCTACAATGAGCAGTTCTTC
cdr3_aa: CASSPSAGGPYNEQFF

clone_size: .
d_call: .
j_call: TRBJ2-3
v_call: TRBV3-1/TRBV3-2
cdr3_nt: TGTGCCAGCAGCCTTCGACAGTCTAGCACAGATACGCAGTATTTT
cdr3_aa: CASSLRQSSTDTQYF

clone_size: .
d_call: TRBD1
j_call: TRBJ2-7
v_call: TRBV6-5
cdr3_nt: TGTGCCAGCAGTCACAGGGGCGAGCAGTACTTC
cdr3_aa: CASSHRGEQYF

clone_size: .
d_call: .
j_call: TRBJ2-7
v_call: TRBV27
cdr3_nt: TGTGCCAGCACCGCGGACAGATCCTACGAGCAGTACTTC
cdr3_aa: CASTADRSYEQYF

clone_size: .
d_call: .
j_call: TRBJ2-7
v_call: TRBV2
cdr3_nt: TGTGCCAGCACCAAAATGGGGGAGTCCTCCTACGAGCAGTACTTC
cdr3_aa: CASTKMGESSYEQYF

clone_size: .
d_call: .
j_call: TRBJ1-6
v_call: TRBV7-2
cdr3_nt: TGTGCCAGCAGCGCACGACTCAGGGTCGGCAATTCACCCCTCCACTTT
cdr3_aa: CASSARLRVGNSPLHF

clone_size: .
d_call: .
j_call: TRBJ2-7
v_call: TRBV6-2/TRBV6-3
cdr3_nt: TGTGCCAGCAGTACCCCCTCGAGAGAGCAGTACTTC
cdr3_aa: CASSTPSREQYF

clone_size: few
d_call: .
j_call: TRBJ2-7
v_call: TRBV28
cdr3_nt: TGTGCCAGCAGTCCGCCCAACTACAATCCCTACGAGCAGTACTTC
cdr3_aa: CASSPPNYNPYEQYF

clone_size: .
d_call: TRBD2
j_call: TRBJ2-5
v_call: TRBV10-3
cdr3_nt: TGTGCCATCAGTGAGACTAGCGGAAAAGAGACCCAGTACTTC
cdr3_aa: CAISETSGKETQYF

clone_size: .
d_call: TRBD1
j_call: TRBJ1-6
v_call: TRBV19
cdr3_nt: TGTGCCAGTAGTACTGGGACAGGGGGAAATTCACCCCTCCACTTT
cdr3_aa: CASSTGTGGNSPLHF

clone_size: .
d_call: .
j_call: TRBJ2-5
v_call: TRBV12-3/TRBV12-4
cdr3_nt: TGTGCCAGCAGGGGGTTAGAGACCCAGTACTTC
cdr3_aa: CASRGLETQYF

clone_size: .
d_call: TRBD2
j_call: TRBJ2-7
v_call: TRBV6-2/TRBV6-3
cdr3_nt: TGTGCCAGCAGTTACCCTCTCCACAGCGGGAGCCTCCACGAGCAGTACTTC
cdr3_aa: CASSYPLHSGSLHEQYF

clone_size: once
d_call: .
j_call: TRBJ2-3
v_call: TRBV27
cdr3_nt: TGTGCCAGCAGAGTAGCTGTTAGTTGGGATACGCAGTATTTT
cdr3_aa: CASRVAVSWDTQYF